This record looks at one T cell receptor (beta chain) sequence and its context. Its antigen remains undetermined. Base qualities are missing; no much larger clone stands one base away. For CDR1 and CDR2, the germline V gene lists SGHRS and YFSETQ. From cysteine to phenylalanine, the CDR3 is 15 amino acids long. Just the 45-base CDR3 DNA is kept, in frame starting at base 1. V trim: 0 bases; J trim: 5 bases; unmatched bases: 5. This specimen belongs to a study of blood T cell repertoires in COVID-19 (dated by TCRdb to 2018 to 2020). Broadly, across the study: The collaborator samples originated in the United States, Italy and Spain and spanned the acute and convalescent phases of COVID-19. The prospective study material was composed of cDNA or gDNA derived from T cells, B-cell-depleted T cells, or PBMCs. A de-identified subject ID, COVID-19 status, age in years and sex were almost always included in the sample metadata. Deeply sampled blood TCRbeta repertoires from subjects exposed to, actively infected with, or recovered from COVID-19 were included in the dataset. The repertoires were released in a freely available public database meant as a resource for research on the immune response to SARS-CoV-2. Samples were obtained from the ongoing ImmuneRACE study (first 160 participants) and from 950 to 1,500 subjects provided by 6 global collaborators. HLA class I and class II types, where available, came from metadata supplied by the sample provider rather than from assay-based typing. Findings and caveats that apply to the study as a whole: How much clinical and demographic metadata was included differed by source and by participant, and the metadata was provided uncurated.

Collaborating institutions collected whole blood in K2EDTA tubes following their own protocols. For TCRbeta analysis, collaborators shipped samples as frozen whole blood, isolated PBMCs, or DNA extracted from either of those sample types. TCRbeta CDR3 regions were amplified from genomic DNA by means of the immunoSEQ Assay, a bias-controlled multiplex PCR. Under the source paper's analysis protocol: The number of nucleated cells in each sample was estimated from the amplification of reference gene primers within the assay. To quantify the absolute abundance of each unique TCRbeta CDR3 rearrangement, sequence reads were collapsed and filtered. Productive Simpson clonality was computed per sample as the square root of Simpson's diversity index over productive rearrangements. Entries here come from immuneACCESS through TCRdb and include only in-frame sequences with V and J called. Some clones fail to appear in such tables; in the studies checked, an unresolved V gene covers under half of the shortfall, and the cause of the remainder is unknown. V, J and clone size are taken as reported in that table, and D and trimming were inferred from the DNA itself. A total of more than 65,000 clones appear in this sample, roughly 82% of them only once. The top ten clones comprise about an eighth of the sample.

The specimen sequenced was peripheral blood. The V and J segments used are TRBV5-1 and TRBJ2-3; TRBD1 matches 8 bases in the middle. The sequence derives from an elderly woman with acute or convalescent COVID-19. CDR3 reads: CASSLDRGAIDTQYF. The sequence in DNA is TGCGCCAGCAGCTTGGACAGGGGGGCAATAGATACGCAGTATTTT. Here the CDR3 is joined to the reference TRBV5-1 and TRBJ2-3 genes, and the full variable domain is: KAGVTQTPRYLIKTRGQQVTLSCSPISGHRSVSWYQQTPGQGLQFLFEYFSETQRNKGNFPGRFSGRQFSNSRSEMNVSTLELGDSALYLCASSLDRGAIDTQYFGPGTRLTVL.